The 15 T cell receptor beta chains given below trace back to one sample, sequenced in a study of read filtering for tumor transcriptome and immune sequencing. This library used about 360 ng RNA and molecular barcoded adaptors spanning alpha/delta and beta/gamma chains. MiXCR was run by TCRdb on the reads, yielding one entry per CDR3 protein. The sample contains under 25,000 distinct CDR3 sequences, approximately 13% of which appear only once. Material: a population of CD138-negative cells sorted from bone marrow. Source of these receptors: a donor older than 35 with multiple myeloma.

This clonotype was counted a few times. The rearrangement joins TRBV29-1 to TRBJ1-1; 7 bases are a match to TRBD1. CDR1 SQVTM and CDR2 ANQGSEA come from the germline V gene. The CDR3 totals 14 residues. With 7 bases clipped from V and 0 bases from J, the junction kept 8 bases outside the gene matches. The CDR3 DNA reads TGCAGCGCGAATACGGGACAGTTGAACACTGAAGCTTTCTTT. As protein: CSANTGQLNTEAFF.

The rearrangement uses TRBV20-1 and TRBJ1-5, with D uncertain. The length of the CDR3 is 15 residues. CDR1 and CDR2 (germline): DFQATT, SNEGSKA (reference sequence). V dropped 0 bases and J dropped 2 bases, with 11 bases sitting between them. CDR3 nucleotide sequence: TGCAGTGCTAGAGAACACGGCGGGGGCAATCAGCCCCAGCATTTT. Protein: CSAREHGGGNQPQHF.

This chain joins TRBV28 and TRBJ2-7; D is ambiguous. Germline CDR1 reads MDHEN; CDR2 reads SYDVKM. CDR3 length: 14 residues. CDR3 loop: CVCSLYSSSYEQYF. The CDR3 DNA reads TGTGTCTGCAGTTTATACAGCAGCTCCTACGAGCAGTACTTC.

On this clonotype itself: This sequence may be a read error, since a much larger clone differs from it by one base. The rearrangement uses TRBV14 and TRBJ2-2; D may be TRBD2 (6 bases). Germline assignment: CDR1 SGHDN and CDR2 FVKESK. This CDR3 has 16 residues. As DNA, the CDR3 is TGTGCCAGCAGCCAAATGGCGGGGATATTCACCGGGGAGCTGCTTTTT. It specifies CASSQMAGIFTGELLF.

This clonotype was observed a handful of times. The chain links TRBV5-6 to TRBJ2-6; D might be TRBD2 (5 bases). Trimming took off 2 bases at V and 2 bases at J, with 14 bases between the two ends. Germline CDR1 reads SGHDT; CDR2 reads YYEEEE. This CDR3 spans 17 amino acids. The DNA of the CDR3 is TGTGCCAGCAGCTTTAGGGCAAGGAGGACTGGGGCCAACGTCCTGACTTTC. Protein product: CASSFRARRTGANVLTF.

This clonotype was recorded many times. V and J are TRBV10-3 and TRBJ1-5, with D uncertain. The CDR3 is 15 amino acids. The V gene's germline CDR1 is ENHRY and CDR2 SYGVKD. V was cut by 4 bases and J by 3 bases, with 13 bases left in between. In DNA, the CDR3 is TGTGCCATCAGTGCGGGGTCCAATGACAATCAGCCCCAGCATTTT. Translation: CAISAGSNDNQPQHF.

This clonotype was seen a handful of times. The chain joins TRBV19 to TRBJ2-1, with D perhaps TRBD1 or TRBD2 (5 bases each). The CDR3 totals 11 residues. Germline V gives CDR1 LNHDA, CDR2 SQIVND (reference sequence). The germline V and J ends were trimmed by 8 bases and 12 bases, with 14 bases remaining between them. The CDR3 spells CASSRGLGQFF. The CDR3 coding sequence is TGTGCCAGTTCACGGGGCTTGGGGCAGTTCTTC. The full variable domain, with the rest looked up from reference TRBV19 and TRBJ2-1, is DGGITQSPKYLFRKEGQNVTLSCEQNLNHDAMYWYRQDPGQGLRLIYYSQIVNDFQKGDIAEGYSVSREKKESFPLTVTSAQKNPTAFYLCASSRGLGQFFGPGTRLTVL.

Sample share makes this clonotype medium-sized. The V and J genes are TRBV11-3 and TRBJ2-1; the match to TRBD1 covers 7 bases. Germline V gene sequence: CDR1 SGHNT, CDR2 YENEEA. The junction had 3 bases not matched to a gene; V was cut back by 4 bases and J by 6 bases. The CDR3 covers 13 residues. The CDR3 coding sequence is TGTGCCAGCAGCTCCGGGACAGTCAATGAGCAGTTCTTC. This encodes CASSSGTVNEQFF.

The chain links TRBV6-6 to TRBJ2-1, with TRBD2 identical over 7 bases. V trimming: 5 bases; J trimming: 10 bases; junction bases outside the gene matches: 20. Per the germline V gene, CDR1 is MNHNY and CDR2 is SVGAGI (reference sequence). CDR3 length equals 17 residues. The CDR3: CASSHGPIGEGRGEQFF. The CDR3 bases are TGTGCCAGCAGTCATGGCCCCATAGGGGAGGGCCGGGGAGAGCAGTTCTTC.

This clonotype was counted a few times. This chain uses TRBV11-1 with TRBJ2-7; tentative D call: TRBD1 (5 bases). The V end was cut by 7 bases, the J end by 2 bases, with 12 bases between. The CDR3 is made up of 13 amino acids. The V gene's germline CDR1 is SGHAT and CDR2 FQDESV (reference sequence). The CDR3 loop is CASTSRQPYEQYF. CDR3 DNA sequence: TGTGCCAGCACCTCTAGACAGCCCTACGAGCAGTACTTC.

This clonotype occurred many times. The genes are TRBV30 and TRBJ2-3, with 7 positions matching TRBD1. Trimming took 1 base from V and 2 from J; bases not matched to a gene: 6. In germline, CDR1 is GTSNPN, CDR2 SVGIG (reference sequence). The CDR3 is 15 amino acids. The CDR3 is CAWSAGQVLTDTQYF. For the CDR3, the DNA is TGTGCCTGGAGTGCCGGACAGGTTCTCACAGATACGCAGTATTTT.

This clonotype is termed large. V gene TRBV2 combines with J gene TRBJ2-7; TRBD1 agrees at 8 bases. This CDR3 contains 15 residues. Germline assignment: CDR1 SNHLY and CDR2 FYNNEI. Trimming removed 6 bases from V and 7 bases from J; junction bases left unmatched: 14. The CDR3 DNA is TGTGCCAGCAGCGCTAACCCGGGACAGGCCGGAGAGCAGTACTTC. Its translation: CASSANPGQAGEQYF.

This clonotype was seen many times. The rearrangement uses TRBV7-9 and TRBJ2-5; 9 positions agree with TRBD2. The CDR3 contains 13 residues. The germline CDR1 and CDR2 sequences are SEHNR and FQNEAQ (reference sequence). V was pared by 8 bases and J by 5 bases, with 6 bases of the junction left unmatched. The CDR3 protein is CASELAGSETQYF. The CDR3 DNA sequence: TGTGCCAGCGAGCTAGCGGGATCTGAGACCCAGTACTTC.

This clonotype was detected ten times or more. Mismatch with germline at one junction end may stem from a read error. The gene calls are TRBV7-2 and TRBJ2-1; 7 nucleotides line up with TRBD2. Germline V gives CDR1 SGHTA, CDR2 FQGNSA. CDR3 size: 12 residues. CDR3 in amino acids: CASREGGEKGLF. Here the CDR3 DNA reads TGTGCCAGCAGAGAGGGAGGGGAGAAGGGCCTCTTC. The full variable domain, rest sourced from reference TRBV7-2 and TRBJ2-1, is GAGVSQSPSNKVTEKGKDVELRCDPISGHTALYWYRQSLGQGLEFLIYFQGNSAPDKSGLPSDRFSAERTGGSVSTLTIQRTQQEDSAVYLCASREGGEKGLFGPGTRLTVL.

This clonotype has a count of ten or more. The chain is built from TRBV6-2 or TRBV6-3 and TRBJ2-7; 13 bases are a match to TRBD2. Germline V gene lookup returns CDR1 MNHEY and CDR2 SVGEGT. The CDR3 covers 15 residues. V was clipped by 6 bases and J by 5 bases; unmatched bases: 7. The CDR3: CASSRTSGSPHEQYF. In DNA form, the CDR3 reads TGTGCCAGCAGCCGGACTAGCGGGAGTCCCCACGAGCAGTACTTC.